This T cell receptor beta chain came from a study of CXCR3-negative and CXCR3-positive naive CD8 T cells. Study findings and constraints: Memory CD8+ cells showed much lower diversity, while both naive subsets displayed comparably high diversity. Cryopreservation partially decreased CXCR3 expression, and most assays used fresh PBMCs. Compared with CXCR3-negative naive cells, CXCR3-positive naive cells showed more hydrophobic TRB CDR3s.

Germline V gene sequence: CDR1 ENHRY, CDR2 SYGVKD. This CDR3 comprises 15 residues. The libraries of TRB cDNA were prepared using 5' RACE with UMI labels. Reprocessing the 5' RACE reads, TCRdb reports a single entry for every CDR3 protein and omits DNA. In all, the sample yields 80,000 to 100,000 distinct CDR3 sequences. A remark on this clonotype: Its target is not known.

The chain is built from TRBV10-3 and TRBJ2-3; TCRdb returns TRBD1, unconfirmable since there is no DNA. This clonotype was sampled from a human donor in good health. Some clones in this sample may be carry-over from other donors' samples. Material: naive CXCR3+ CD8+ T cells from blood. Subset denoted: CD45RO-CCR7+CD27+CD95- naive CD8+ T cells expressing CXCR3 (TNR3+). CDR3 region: CAISEGGSGTDTQYF.